One and the same sample provided the 8 T cell receptor beta chains below, sequenced in a study of chemoradiotherapy in HPV16-positive cancers. Some clones are missing from TCRdb's copy, which holds only in-frame ones; the method was immunoSEQ multiplex PCR. This table has 4,000 to 5,000 clones, 90% appearing once. The material was tumor tissue, obtained from a patient who underwent chemoradiotherapy. Every receptor here comes from a human donor with HPV-associated anogenital cancer.

This chain connects TRBV4-2 to TRBJ2-1; D may match TRBD1 or TRBD2 (7 bases each). There are 17 residues in the CDR3. Germline V gene data show CDR1 as LGHNA and CDR2 as YNFKEQ. The germline V and J ends were trimmed by 5 bases and 4 bases, with 21 bases remaining between them. CDR3 sequence (DNA): TGTGCCAGCAGCGAAAGCGCCCAGGGGGGGCTATACAATGAGCAGTTCTTC. Translated, it gives CASSESAQGGLYNEQFF.

This clone was seen more than once but under ten times. The chain links TRBV5-4 to TRBJ2-7; D is uncertain. This CDR3 is 13 amino acids long. V lost 0 bases to trimming and J lost 5 bases, with 9 bases between them. CDR1 SGHNT and CDR2 YYREEE come from the germline V gene (reference sequence). The CDR3: CASSLGQANEQYF. DNA of the CDR3: TGTGCCAGCAGCTTGGGGCAGGCTAACGAGCAGTACTTC.

V is TRBV27 and J is TRBJ2-5, with TRBD2 matching over 13 bases. CDR1 and CDR2 from the germline V gene are MNHEY and SMNVEV (reference sequence). Unmatched junction bases numbered 5, after V lost 5 bases and J lost 2 bases. The CDR3 has 16 residues. The CDR3, as DNA: TGTGCCAGCAGTGAGGGACTAGCGGGGCTTCAAGAGACCCAGTACTTC. It codes for CASSEGLAGLQETQYF.

The chain is built from TRBV11-1 and TRBJ1-1; no firm D call. Germline V lookup: CDR1 SGHAT, CDR2 FQDESV (reference sequence). CDR3 length: 12 residues. Trimming took off 3 bases at V and 1 base at J, with 3 bases between the two ends. CDR3 in DNA: TGTGCCAGCAGCTTGACGAACACTGAAGCTTTCTTT. Protein sequence: CASSLTNTEAFF.

In its sample, this clone was seen once. This sequence joins TRBV6-1 and TRBJ2-7; 11 bases agree with TRBD1. The CDR3 loop spans 13 amino acids. V shed 6 bases and J 4 bases; nucleotides not matched to a gene: 2. Germline assignment: CDR1 MNHNS and CDR2 SASEGT. The CDR3 loop reads CASSRDRGYEQYV. As DNA, the CDR3 is TGTGCCAGCAGCCGGGACAGGGGGTACGAGCAGTACGTC.

V usage is TRBV10-2 and J usage is TRBJ2-1; 7 nucleotides align to TRBD2. V shed 4 bases, J shed 2 bases, and the junction held 2 bases outside the gene matches. The CDR3 length is 14 residues. CDR1 and CDR2 from the germline V gene are WSHSY and SAAADI. CDR3 nucleotide sequence: TGCGCCAGCAGTGTCGCGGGAGCCTACAATGAGCAGTTCTTC. Protein: CASSVAGAYNEQFF.

The chain carries TRBV7-2 and TRBJ1-5, with D perhaps TRBD1 (5 bases). V lost 4 bases, J lost 3 bases, and 13 bases lay in between. The CDR3 extends over 15 amino acids. Per the germline V gene, CDR1 is SGHTA and CDR2 is FQGNSA. The CDR3 spells CASSYMGRDNQPQHF. CDR3 bases: TGTGCCAGCAGCTACATGGGGCGCGACAATCAGCCCCAGCATTTT.

The rearrangement uses TRBV7-6 and TRBJ1-1, with D maybe TRBD1 (6 bases). The V end lost 3 bases, the J end lost 0 bases, and 20 bases lay between the germline ends. The germline V gene encodes CDR1 SGHVS and CDR2 FNYEAQ. The CDR3 covers 18 residues. The CDR3 region is CASSFDSMTGHLNTEAFF. CDR3 DNA sequence: TGTGCCAGCAGCTTTGATTCCATGACGGGACACTTGAACACTGAAGCTTTCTTT.